The next 32 T cell receptor beta chains were all read from a single sample in a study of blood T cells in healthy people across ages. Next came a second PCR, run for about 6 to 12 cycles, which used a sample-barcoded 5' primer along with a J-beta primer mix. MiXCR, run by TCRdb on the 5' RACE reads, gives a single entry per CDR3 protein. The table shows under 750,000 distinct CDR3 sequences, with around 48% occurring only once. What was sequenced was blood. Receptors originate from a man at least 80 years old in good health.

The chain joins TRBV6-6 to TRBJ1-1; no reliable D call. Germline V gene data show CDR1 as MNHNY and CDR2 as SVGAGI (reference sequence). V lost 8 bases and J 1 base, leaving 11 bases between the germline ends. The CDR3 runs 13 residues. CDR3 bases: TGTGCCAGCGTCGGGAACTCGAACACTGAAGCTTTCTTT. Translated: CASVGNSNTEAFF.

The CDR3 sequence is CASSPSMYQETQYF. The CDR3 bases are TGTGCCAGCAGCCCCTCGATGTACCAAGAGACCCAGTACTTC. The chain recombines TRBV7-8 with TRBJ2-5; D is unresolved. The CDR3 runs 14 residues. The V gene's germline CDR1 is SGHVS and CDR2 FQNEAQ. The V and J ends lost 5 bases and 0 bases respectively, with 10 bases between them.

This clonotype was seen only a few times. J is TRBJ2-3 and V is TRBV6-2 or TRBV6-3; D is ambiguous. Trimming took off 8 bases at V and 2 bases at J, with 11 bases between the two ends. The CDR3 is 13 amino acids. CDR1 is MNHEY and CDR2 is SVGEGT in the germline V gene. CDR3 DNA sequence: TGTGCCAGCGGGCAGCCTCCCACAGATACGCAGTATTTT. Translated, it gives CASGQPPTDTQYF.

V and J are TRBV7-9 and TRBJ1-2; D unclear. The germline gives CDR1 SEHNR, CDR2 FQNEAQ (reference sequence). With 5 bases removed from V and 6 bases from J, the gap between germline ends came to 10 bases. This CDR3 region has 12 residues. CDR3 nucleotide sequence: TGTGCCAGCAGCCTTTGGCGGAATGGCTACACCTTC. Its translation: CASSLWRNGYTF.

The V call is TRBV7-2, the J call TRBJ2-1; 8 bases fit TRBD2. The germline V gene has CDR1 SGHTA and CDR2 FQGNSA. The CDR3 consists of 17 residues. Trimming took 4 bases from V and 4 from J; bases not matched to a gene: 12. This CDR3 reads CASSSSRGSGDYNEQFF. The CDR3 nucleotides are TGTGCCAGCAGCTCATCTCGAGGTAGCGGGGATTACAATGAGCAGTTCTTC.

This clonotype has a handful of counts. The genes are TRBV7-2 and TRBJ2-7; TRBD2 agrees at 11 bases. V trimming: 4 bases; J trimming: 2 bases; junction bases outside the gene matches: 4. This CDR3 region has 15 residues. Germline CDR1 reads SGHTA; CDR2 reads FQGNSA. CDR3 nucleotide sequence: TGTGCCAGCAGCTACACTAGCGGGAGCACCTACGAGCAGTACTTC. This codes for CASSYTSGSTYEQYF.

The chain has TRBV24-1 and TRBJ2-7; D gene uncertain. V lost 3 bases, J lost 0 bases, and 11 bases lay in between. This CDR3 is built from 15 residues. Germline assignment: CDR1 KGHDR and CDR2 SFDVKD. CDR3 region: CATSDRTVSSYEQYF. CDR3 nucleotide sequence: TGTGCCACCAGTGATCGGACGGTAAGCTCCTACGAGCAGTACTTC.

The gene calls are TRBV6-2 or TRBV6-3 and TRBJ2-7; D gene uncertain. Germline CDR1 reads MNHEY; CDR2 reads SVGEGT. The CDR3 length is 14 residues. V lost 2 bases, J lost 1 base, and 9 bases lay in between. The CDR3 here is CASSYMQTSYEQYF. CDR3 in DNA: TGTGCCAGCAGTTACATGCAAACATCCTACGAGCAGTACTTC.

The chain links TRBV6-5 to TRBJ2-5, with 7 bases fitting TRBD1. V lost 5 bases and J lost 2; bases outside the gene matches: 8. The germline V gene encodes CDR1 MNHEY and CDR2 SVGAGI. This CDR3 has 15 amino acids. CDR3 nucleotide sequence: TGTGCCAGCAGTCGCGGTGGGGACAGACAAGAGACCCAGTACTTC. Encoded protein: CASSRGGDRQETQYF.

This chain links TRBV3-1 with TRBJ2-1, with 8 bases that match TRBD2. The trim removed 8 bases at V and 8 bases at J, leaving 17 bases unmatched. CDR3 length equals 16 residues. CDR1 is LGHDT and CDR2 is YNNKEL in the germline V gene (reference sequence). CDR3 loop: CASRRVSGGAGYEQFF. The CDR3 DNA is TGTGCCAGCCGTCGGGTGAGCGGGGGCGCGGGGTATGAGCAGTTCTTC.

The chain is built from TRBV20-1 and TRBJ2-3; 9 nucleotides line up with TRBD2. Germline CDR1 reads DFQATT; CDR2 reads SNEGSKA (reference sequence). There are 15 residues in the CDR3. Unmatched junction bases numbered 8, after V lost 3 bases and J lost 4 bases. The CDR3 DNA reads as TGCAGTGCTAGTGTCGCGGCGGGAGGGCCAGATACGCAGTATTTT. This encodes CSASVAAGGPDTQYF.

The rearrangement joins TRBV9 to TRBJ2-7, with D maybe TRBD1 (6 bases). The CDR3 is 15 residues long. V was clipped by 2 bases and J by 7 bases, with 19 bases between them. CDR1 is SGDLS, CDR2 YYNGEE, per germline. The CDR3 region has the DNA TGTGCCAGCAGCGTCCGGGACACCTACCTGAAGGAGCAGTACTTC. Amino acid sequence: CASSVRDTYLKEQYF.

This clonotype was detected many times. A read error is possible here, since a much larger clone lies one base away. This chain uses TRBV6-6 with TRBJ2-1; D remains ambiguous. The J call may be wrong; the DNA end is better matched by TRBJ2-7. The germline V gene encodes CDR1 MNHNY and CDR2 SVGAGI (reference sequence). This CDR3 has 15 amino acids. The DNA of the CDR3 is TGTGCCAGCAGTTATAATCGGAACTCCTACAATGAGCAGTACTTC. Amino acid sequence: CASSYNRNSYNEQYF.

This clonotype has a handful of counts. This chain links TRBV7-9 with TRBJ2-6; possibly TRBD1 or TRBD2 for D (6 bases each). Per the germline V gene, CDR1 is SEHNR and CDR2 is FQNEAQ (reference sequence). Trimming took off 2 bases at V and 4 bases at J, with 9 bases between the two ends. There are 15 residues in the CDR3. The CDR3 here is CASSLTGAGANVLTF. In nucleotides, the CDR3 is TGTGCCAGCAGCTTAACGGGGGCCGGGGCCAACGTCCTGACTTTC.

The table lists this clonotype with many counts. The DNA for the CDR3 is TGCGCCAGCAGCCAAGGGCAGGGACAGGGACGCACTGAAGCTTTCTTT. Its protein product is CASSQGQGQGRTEAFF. The V call is TRBV4-3, the J call TRBJ1-1; TRBD1 matches 9 bases. The CDR3 runs to 16 residues. The germline CDR1 and CDR2 sequences are LGHNA and YSLEER. V gave up 1 base and J gave up 4 bases; unmatched junction bases: 7.

The chain employs TRBV29-1 and TRBJ1-1, with TRBD1 matching 7 bases. CDR1 and CDR2 (germline): SQVTM, ANQGSEA. V lost 8 bases to trimming and J lost 1 base; unmatched junction nucleotides: 10. The CDR3 runs to 14 residues. DNA of the CDR3: TGCAGCACGGAGGGGGCGATTCGGAACACTGAAGCTTTCTTT. Translation gives CSTEGAIRNTEAFF.

CDR3 sequence (DNA): TGTGCCAGCAGCCTCTCCGGGACAGAAAACCGTTATGGCTACACCTTC. As protein: CASSLSGTENRYGYTF. J is TRBJ1-2 and V is TRBV7-3; TRBD1 matches at 7 bases. The J segment lost 5 bases and the V segment lost 5 bases, leaving 14 bases of the junction unmatched. The CDR3 extends over 16 amino acids. In germline, CDR1 is SGHTA, CDR2 FQGTGA. The entire variable domain, with the rest obtained from reference TRBV7-3 and TRBJ1-2, is as follows: GAGVSQTPSNKVTEKGKYVELRCDPISGHTALYWYRQSLGQGPEFLIYFQGTGAADDSGLPNDRFFAVRPEGSVSTLKIQRTERGDSAVYLCASSLSGTENRYGYTFGSGTRLTVV.

As regards this clonotype: A much more abundant neighbour one base away suggests this may be a read error. V usage is TRBV29-1 and J usage is TRBJ2-5; 8 bases are a match to TRBD1. The J call may not be correct, given that the DNA end is closer to TRBJ2-1. The CDR3 covers 14 residues. The V gene's germline CDR1 is SQVTM and CDR2 ANQGSEA. CDR3 DNA: TGCAGCGTTGAGGGGACAGGTACTGAGGAGACCCAGTTCTTC. It encodes CSVEGTGTEETQFF.

The J gene is TRBJ2-3, the V gene TRBV5-1; no clear D gene. The CDR3 loop spans 13 amino acids. Germline V gene data show CDR1 as SGHRS and CDR2 as YFSETQ. V was shortened by 2 bases and J by 9 bases, with 13 bases between the two germline ends. The DNA of the CDR3 is TGCGCCAGCAGCTTCGTCACAGACTCAACGCAGTATTTT. Amino acids: CASSFVTDSTQYF.

There are a few counts of this clonotype. V gene TRBV4-3 combines with J gene TRBJ2-7; D ambiguous. This CDR3 region has 14 residues. V gave up 2 bases and J gave up 4 bases, with 12 bases separating them. Germline CDR1 reads LGHNA; CDR2 reads YSLEER. CDR3 DNA sequence: TGCGCCAGCAGCCAAAGTTCCCGGGCATACGAGCAGTACTTC. Its protein product is CASSQSSRAYEQYF.

This sequence joins TRBV27 and TRBJ1-1, with 11 bases matching TRBD1. V was pared by 7 bases and J by 6 bases, with 7 bases of the junction left unmatched. CDR1 MNHEY and CDR2 SMNVEV come from the germline V gene (reference sequence). The CDR3 runs to 14 residues. The CDR3 protein is CASKTGTGGAEAFF. Here the CDR3 DNA reads TGTGCCAGCAAGACCGGGACAGGGGGGGCTGAAGCTTTCTTT.

The chain combines TRBV20-1 with TRBJ1-3; a weak D match, TRBD1 (6 bases). Trimming took 7 bases from V and 3 from J, leaving 10 bases between them. The V gene's germline CDR1 is DFQATT and CDR2 SNEGSKA (reference sequence). There are 12 residues in the CDR3. The CDR3 nucleotides read TGCAGTGTGGGGGCAAGTGGAAACACCATATATTTT. This gives the protein CSVGASGNTIYF.

This clonotype has only a few counts. The V call is TRBV11-3, the J call TRBJ2-1; a weak D match, TRBD1 (5 bases). The CDR3 is 14 residues long. Germline lookup yields CDR1 SGHNT and CDR2 YENEEA. V lost 1 base and J lost 7, with 11 bases in between. This CDR3 is CASSLGSRANEQFF. The CDR3, as DNA: TGTGCCAGCAGCTTAGGATCCAGGGCAAATGAGCAGTTCTTC.

This clonotype was detected ten times or more. The chain joins TRBV21-1 to TRBJ2-7; the table gives TRBD1 as D, unverified against the DNA. TRBV21-1 is shown as a pseudogene. The CDR3 length is 13 residues. The CDR3 loop reads CASSNDRVGEQYF. The CDR3 region has the DNA TGTGCCAGCAGCAATGACAGGGTCGGTGAGCAGTACTTC.

This clonotype appeared a few times. The genes are TRBV7-8 and TRBJ2-4; 7 nucleotides line up with TRBD2. This CDR3 is 16 amino acids long. CDR1 and CDR2 from the germline V gene are SGHVS and FQNEAQ. J was trimmed by 3 bases and V by 4 bases; bases with no gene match: 9. CDR3 sequence (DNA): TGTGCCAGCAGCTCTCGTCCTCGGGAGGACAAAAACATTCAGTACTTC. Translating gives CASSSRPREDKNIQYF.

This chain joins TRBV12-3 or TRBV12-4 and TRBJ2-5, with 10 bases that match TRBD1. V shed 1 base and J 3 bases; nucleotides not matched to a gene: 2. The CDR3 sequence is 15 residues long. CDR3 nucleotide sequence: TGTGCCAGCAGTTTAGGAGGGACAGGGGAAGAGACCCAGTACTTC. Its protein is CASSLGGTGEETQYF.

This clonotype was counted only a few times. J is TRBJ2-1 and V is TRBV4-3; the D gene could be TRBD1 or TRBD2 (5 bases each). The CDR3 has 17 residues. Trimming cost V 1 base and J 0 bases, with 13 bases left between them. CDR1 is LGHNA and CDR2 is YSLEER in the germline V gene. CDR3 in DNA: TGCGCCAGCAGCCAAGCCCCCCGGGGCGGCTCCTACAATGAGCAGTTCTTC. The encoded protein is CASSQAPRGGSYNEQFF.

This clonotype was recorded only once. This rearrangement joins TRBV10-3 to TRBJ1-1; D is possibly TRBD1 (5 bases). CDR3 length equals 13 residues. V lost 6 bases and J 10 bases, leaving 18 bases between the germline ends. CDR1 ENHRY and CDR2 SYGVKD come from the germline V gene. CDR3 nucleotide sequence: TGTGCCATCAGGGGGACTATTGACGAGGTAGCTTTCTTT. Translation: CAIRGTIDEVAFF.

The gene calls are TRBV3-1 and TRBJ1-4; no clear D. CDR3 length: 15 residues. Trimming pared 0 bases from V and 0 bases from J, leaving 5 bases between. Germline V lookup: CDR1 LGHDT, CDR2 YNNKEL (reference sequence). CDR3 DNA: TGTGCCAGCAGCCAAGAACCCTCAACTAATGAAAAACTGTTTTTT. Translating gives CASSQEPSTNEKLFF. The entire variable domain, with the rest obtained from reference TRBV3-1 and TRBJ1-4, is as follows: DTAVSQTPKYLVTQMGNDKSIKCEQNLGHDTMYWYKQDSKKFLKIMFSYNNKELIINETVPNRFSPKSPDKAHLNLHINSLELGDSAVYFCASSQEPSTNEKLFFGSGTQLSVL.

V and J are TRBV7-2 and TRBJ2-5; D possibly corresponds to TRBD1 (5 bases). CDR3 length: 15 residues. Trimming pared 1 base from V and 2 bases from J, leaving 11 bases between. Germline assignment: CDR1 SGHTA and CDR2 FQGNSA. CDR3 residues: CASSLVRAGQETQYF. Written as DNA, the CDR3 is TGTGCCAGCAGCTTAGTTAGGGCAGGGCAAGAGACCCAGTACTTC.

The chain is built from TRBV7-9 and TRBJ2-5; a weak D match, TRBD1 (6 bases). Germline V lookup: CDR1 SEHNR, CDR2 FQNEAQ (reference sequence). Trimming removed 3 bases at V and 2 bases at J, with 25 bases between. The CDR3 extends over 19 amino acids. The DNA for the CDR3 is TGTGCCAGCAGCTTCCTCCGATGGATCGACAGGACGGTTCAAGAGACCCAGTACTTC. Amino acids: CASSFLRWIDRTVQETQYF.

V usage is TRBV10-3 and J usage is TRBJ1-5; 9 bases are shared with TRBD1. CDR1 and CDR2 from the germline V gene are ENHRY and SYGVKD. This CDR3 has 17 amino acids. Losses at the gene ends were 5 bases for V and 0 bases for J; bases not matched to a gene: 8. CDR3 nucleotide sequence: TGTGCCATCAGTCCGGGACAGGGACCCGATAGCAATCAGCCCCAGCATTTT. It codes for CAISPGQGPDSNQPQHF.